The text below deals with one TCR beta chain. This sample stems from a study of blood T cell repertoires in COVID-19. About the study: There were acute and convalescent COVID-19 samples, and they came from the United States, Italy and Spain. From T cells, B-cell-depleted T cells, or PBMCs came the material, which was cDNA or gDNA.

In the original workflow: How many nucleated cells were present was estimated from reference gene primer amplification. Data came from immunoSEQ multiplex PCR; TCRdb stores just in-frame clones and leaves some out. The D gene and trimming were derived from the DNA, and the V and J assignments and clone size from that table. The table records roughly 200,000 clones, about 86% of them present only once. Trimming stripped 4 bases from V and 9 bases from J, with 18 bases between. Germline V gene data show CDR1 as GTSNPN and CDR2 as SVGIG (reference sequence). This CDR3 is built from 13 residues. The V gene is TRBV30, the J gene TRBJ1-2, with unresolved D. The material sequenced was peripheral blood. This TCR was sampled from a man in his forties or fifties with active or convalescent COVID-19. This CDR3 reads CAWKIFSVPSYTF. CDR3 coding DNA: TGTGCCTGGAAAATCTTCAGCGTTCCCAGCTACACCTTC. Based on the CDR3 plus reference TRBV30 and TRBJ1-2, the full variable domain is SQTIHQWPATLVQPVGSPLSLECTVEGTSNPNLYWYRQAAGRGLQLLFYSVGIGQISSEVPQNLSASRPQDRQFILSSKKLLLSDSGFYLCAWKIFSVPSYTFGSGTRLTVV.